Listed below are T cell receptor beta chains from one sample, sequenced in a study of tumor and adjacent non-tumor tissue in lung cancer. TCRdb analysed the multiplex PCR reads with MiXCR anew, one entry per CDR3 protein. The data contain 200,000 to 250,000 distinct CDR3 sequences, 70% to 75% of them singletons. Material: lung tumor tissue. These receptors all come from a man between 60 and 75 years old with non-small cell lung cancer. Both conserved end residues are part of each CDR3. A D gene is named only where the DNA matches it firmly. Only part of the rows carry a size: once, few, many, or a class if the clone is expanded.

D gene,J gene,clone size,V gene,CDR3 protein,CDR3 DNA
TRBD2,TRBJ2-5,-,TRBV5-1,CASSLTGTRGETQYF,TGCGCCAGCAGCTTAACCGGGACTAGAGGGGAGACCCAGTACTTC
-,TRBJ1-4,few,TRBV6-5,CASSYKPDEKLFF,TGTGCCAGCAGTTACAAGCCAGACGAAAAACTGTTTTTT
-,TRBJ2-7,once,TRBV20-1,CSARRGTKYEQYF,TGCAGTGCTAGACGCGGGACCAAGTACGAGCAGTACTTC
-,TRBJ1-2,few,TRBV7-9,CASSLHRRHYYGYTF,TGTGCCAGCAGCCTACATCGAAGACATTACTATGGCTACACCTTC
TRBD1,TRBJ2-1,-,TRBV6-6,CDSSTPQGSEQFF,TGTGACAGCAGTACTCCACAGGGGAGTGAGCAGTTCTTC
TRBD1,TRBJ1-4,-,TRBV20-1,CSATPGGDEKLFF,TGCAGTGCTACCCCAGGGGGAGATGAAAAACTATTTTTT
-,TRBJ2-5,few,TRBV12-3/TRBV12-4,CASSLWILGEKVLKTQYF,TGTGCCAGCAGTTTATGGATTCTGGGGGAGAAGGTCCTAAAGACCCAGTACTTC
TRBD1,TRBJ2-1,-,TRBV6-1,CDSTLDRGRGEQFF,TGTGACAGCACTCTGGACAGGGGGAGGGGTGAGCAGTTCTTC
-,TRBJ1-5,-,TRBV20-1,CSTRAESNQPQHF,TGCAGTACTAGAGCAGAGAGCAATCAGCCCCAGCATTTT
-,TRBJ2-5,-,TRBV5-1,CASSYQPGYQETQYF,TGCGCCAGCAGCTATCAACCAGGGTACCAAGAGACCCAGTACTTC
TRBD1,TRBJ1-2,-,TRBV6-5,CGSSAKGQGHGYTF,TGTGGCAGCAGTGCAAAGGGACAGGGACATGGCTACACCTTC
-,TRBJ1-6,-,TRBV12-3/TRBV12-4,CACSLHRNNSPLHF,TGTGCCTGTAGTTTACACAGGAATAATTCACCCCTCCACTTT
TRBD2,TRBJ2-2,many,TRBV4-3,CASSQDELAGDTGELFF,TGCGCCAGCAGCCAAGACGAGCTAGCGGGGGACACCGGGGAGCTGTTTTTT
-,TRBJ1-3,-,TRBV4-1,CANSQLIAGGSGNTIYF,TGCGCCAACAGCCAACTAATTGCCGGTGGTTCTGGAAACACCATATATTTT
TRBD1,TRBJ1-1,-,TRBV11-1,CASSLGQGVTEAFF,TGTGCCAGCAGCTTAGGACAGGGGGTAACTGAAGCTTTCTTT
-,TRBJ2-3,-,TRBV12-3/TRBV12-4,CASNSGTTDTQYF,TGTGCCAGCAACTCTGGGACTACAGATACGCAGTATTTT
-,TRBJ1-2,few,TRBV28,CASSKTANYGYTF,TGTGCCAGCAGTAAGACAGCTAACTATGGCTACACCTTC
-,TRBJ2-7,-,TRBV11-2,CTSSFRDPSFEQYF,TGTACCAGCAGCTTCCGGGACCCCTCCTTCGAGCAGTACTTC
-,TRBJ2-2,-,TRBV11-2,CARCLEANGELFF,TGTGCCAGATGCTTAGAAGCGAACGGGGAGCTGTTTTTT
-,TRBJ1-2,-,TRBV28,CASSYVRGYTF,TGTGCCAGCAGCTACGTCAGGGGCTACACCTTC
TRBD1,TRBJ1-6,-,TRBV14,CVSSRNRGNSPLHF,TGTGTCAGCAGCCGTAACAGGGGTAATTCACCACTCCACTTT
TRBD2,TRBJ2-3,-,TRBV6-1,CACSGHGRAREDTQYF,TGTGCCTGCAGTGGACACGGGAGGGCCAGGGAAGATACGCAATATTTT
-,TRBJ2-5,-,TRBV11-3,CASSFTGEEIQYF,TGTGCCAGCAGCTTTACCGGGGAAGAGATCCAGTATTTC
-,TRBJ1-1,medium-sized,TRBV11-3,CASSLMSNTEAFF,TGTGCCAGCAGCTTAATGTCGAACACTGAAGCTTTCTTT
-,TRBJ2-6,-,TRBV12-3/TRBV12-4,CARKTNAGANVLTF,TGTGCCAGGAAAACAAATGCTGGGGCCAACGTCCTGACTTTC
-,TRBJ2-3,once,TRBV11-3,CASSRGRACTDTLYF,TGTGCCAGCAGCCGGGGACGGGCGTGCACAGATACGCTGTATTTT
TRBD1,TRBJ2-7,-,TRBV29-1,CSVITGGSYERYF,TGCAGCGTTATAACAGGGGGGTCCTACGAGCGGTACTTC
-,TRBJ2-5,-,TRBV30,CAWGMDSRGETQYF,TGTGCCTGGGGTATGGACAGTCGGGGAGAGACCCAGTACTTC
TRBD1,TRBJ1-4,-,TRBV28,CASMGGTGDFATNEKLFF,TGTGCCAGCATGGGAGGGACAGGGGATTTTGCAACTAATGAAAAACTGTTTTTT
-,TRBJ2-5,-,TRBV28,CASSSPQGIGETQYF,TGTGCCAGCAGCTCGCCACAGGGAATTGGAGAGACCCAGTACTTC
-,TRBJ1-2,-,TRBV6-1,CASFSDREYGYTF,TGTGCCAGCTTCTCGGACAGAGAATATGGCTACACCTTC
-,TRBJ1-4,once,TRBV6-6,CVSSSSTSTNGKLFF,TGTGTCAGTAGTTCCTCCACCTCAACTAATGGAAAACTGTTTTTT
TRBD1,TRBJ2-2,-,TRBV5-4,CASSLDDRGGPGELFF,TGTGCCAGCAGCTTGGATGACAGGGGAGGTCCCGGGGAGCTGTTTTTT
TRBD1,TRBJ2-7,many,TRBV20-1,CSAAGTGGFAYEQYF,TGCAGTGCTGCCGGGACAGGGGGCTTCGCCTACGAGCAGTACTTC
TRBD2,TRBJ2-1,few,TRBV7-9,CASSPGVGTSGSNEQFF,TGTGCCAGCAGCCCAGGGGTGGGGACTAGCGGGAGTAATGAGCAGTTCTTC
-,TRBJ2-2,-,TRBV14,CASSRGNTGELFF,TGTGCCAGCAGCCGGGGAAACACCGGGGAGCTGTTTTTT
TRBD2,TRBJ2-7,once,TRBV10-3,CAISETGLAGDPYEQYF,TGTGCCATCAGTGAGACGGGACTAGCGGGGGACCCCTACGAGCAGTACTTC
-,TRBJ2-1,-,TRBV28,CASSFALRDQFF,TGTGCCAGCAGTTTTGCCTTACGCGATCAGTTCTTC
TRBD1,TRBJ1-4,few,TRBV12-3/TRBV12-4,CASSLRQGATNEKLFF,TGTGCCAGCAGTTTAAGACAGGGGGCAACTAATGAAAAACTGTTTTTT
-,TRBJ2-7,-,TRBV5-5,CVSSHAGQSYEQYF,TGTGTCAGCAGCCACGCCGGACAGTCCTACGAGCAGTACTTC
-,TRBJ2-2,-,TRBV14,CASSQDPAARELFF,TGTGCCAGCAGCCAAGATCCGGCCGCAAGGGAGCTGTTTTTT